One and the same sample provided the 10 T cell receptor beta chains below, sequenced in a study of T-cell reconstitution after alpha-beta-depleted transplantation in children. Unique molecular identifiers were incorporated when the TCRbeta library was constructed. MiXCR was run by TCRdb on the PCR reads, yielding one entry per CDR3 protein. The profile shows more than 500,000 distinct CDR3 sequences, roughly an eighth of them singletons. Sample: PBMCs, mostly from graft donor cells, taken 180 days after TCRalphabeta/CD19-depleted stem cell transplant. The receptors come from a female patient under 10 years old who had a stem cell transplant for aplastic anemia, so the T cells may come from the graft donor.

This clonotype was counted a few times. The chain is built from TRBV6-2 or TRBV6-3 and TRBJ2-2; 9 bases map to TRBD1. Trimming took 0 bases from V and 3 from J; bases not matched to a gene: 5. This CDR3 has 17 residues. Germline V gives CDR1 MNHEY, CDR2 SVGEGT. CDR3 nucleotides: TGTGCCAGCAGTTACTCCCGGACAGGGGCCTACACCGGGGAGCTGTTTTTT. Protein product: CASSYSRTGAYTGELFF.

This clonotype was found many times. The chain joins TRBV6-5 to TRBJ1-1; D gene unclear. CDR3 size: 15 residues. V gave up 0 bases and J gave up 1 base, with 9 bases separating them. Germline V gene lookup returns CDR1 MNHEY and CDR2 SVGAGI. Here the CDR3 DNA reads TGTGCCAGCAGTTACTCCCGGAAAGCGAACACTGAAGCTTTCTTT. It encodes CASSYSRKANTEAFF.

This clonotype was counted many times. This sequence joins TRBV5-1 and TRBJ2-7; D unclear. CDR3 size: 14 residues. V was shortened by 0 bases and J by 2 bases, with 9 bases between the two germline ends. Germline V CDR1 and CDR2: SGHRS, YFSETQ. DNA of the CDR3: TGCGCCAGCAGCTTGGTTGGATTAACCTACGAGCAGTACTTC. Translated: CASSLVGLTYEQYF.

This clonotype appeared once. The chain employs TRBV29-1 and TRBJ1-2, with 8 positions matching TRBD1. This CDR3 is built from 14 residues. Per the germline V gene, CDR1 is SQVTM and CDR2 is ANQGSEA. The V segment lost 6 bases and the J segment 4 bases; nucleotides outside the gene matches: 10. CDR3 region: CSVKKGQVVYGYTF. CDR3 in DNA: TGCAGCGTAAAAAAGGGACAGGTGGTCTATGGCTACACCTTC.

The CDR3 DNA sequence: TGTGCCAGCAGCGCGGCCGGAGGGCCCAACAATGAGCAGTTCTTC. Translating it yields CASSAAGGPNNEQFF. The gene calls are TRBV9 and TRBJ2-1; weak D call: TRBD2 (6 bases). From germline, CDR1 is SGDLS and CDR2 YYNGEE. The CDR3 length is 15 residues. V was trimmed by 3 bases and J by 5 bases, leaving 15 bases between them.

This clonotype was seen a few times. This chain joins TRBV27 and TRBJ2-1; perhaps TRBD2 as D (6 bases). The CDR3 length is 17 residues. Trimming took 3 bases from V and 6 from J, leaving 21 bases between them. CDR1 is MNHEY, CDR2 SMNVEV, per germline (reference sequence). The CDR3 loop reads CASSLVGRGRPPNEQFF. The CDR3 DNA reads TGTGCCAGCAGTTTGGTCGGGAGAGGTCGTCCTCCCAATGAGCAGTTCTTC.

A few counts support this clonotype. CDR3 bases: TGCAGCGTTGAAAGAGGACAGGGGGTATACTATGGCTACACCTTC. Translation gives CSVERGQGVYYGYTF. The V and J genes are TRBV29-1 and TRBJ1-2; 10 bases are a match to TRBD1. The CDR3 has 15 residues. V shed 2 bases, J shed 3 bases, and the junction held 6 bases outside the gene matches. Germline V CDR1 and CDR2: SQVTM, ANQGSEA.

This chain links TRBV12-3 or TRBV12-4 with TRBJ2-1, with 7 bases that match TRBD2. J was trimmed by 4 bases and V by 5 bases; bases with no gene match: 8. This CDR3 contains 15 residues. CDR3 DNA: TGTGCCAGCAGTGGGAGGGACCACCAATACAATGAGCAGTTCTTC. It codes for CASSGRDHQYNEQFF.

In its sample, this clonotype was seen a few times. CDR3: CASSPGTPGPDTQYF. CDR3 coding DNA: TGTGCCAGCAGTCCCGGGACACCTGGGCCAGATACGCAGTATTTT. J is TRBJ2-3 and V is TRBV12-3 or TRBV12-4, with D perhaps TRBD1 (6 bases). Between the trimmed V and J ends, which lost 5 bases and 4 bases, there was a span of 16 bases. This CDR3 is 15 amino acids long.

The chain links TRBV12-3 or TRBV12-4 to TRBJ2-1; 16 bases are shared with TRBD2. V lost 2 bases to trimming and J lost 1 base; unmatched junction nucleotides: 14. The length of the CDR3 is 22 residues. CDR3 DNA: TGTGCCAGCAGTTTAAAGGTTACGGGACTAGCGGGAGGGCGAGGGTCCTACAATGAGCAGTTCTTC. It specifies CASSLKVTGLAGGRGSYNEQFF.